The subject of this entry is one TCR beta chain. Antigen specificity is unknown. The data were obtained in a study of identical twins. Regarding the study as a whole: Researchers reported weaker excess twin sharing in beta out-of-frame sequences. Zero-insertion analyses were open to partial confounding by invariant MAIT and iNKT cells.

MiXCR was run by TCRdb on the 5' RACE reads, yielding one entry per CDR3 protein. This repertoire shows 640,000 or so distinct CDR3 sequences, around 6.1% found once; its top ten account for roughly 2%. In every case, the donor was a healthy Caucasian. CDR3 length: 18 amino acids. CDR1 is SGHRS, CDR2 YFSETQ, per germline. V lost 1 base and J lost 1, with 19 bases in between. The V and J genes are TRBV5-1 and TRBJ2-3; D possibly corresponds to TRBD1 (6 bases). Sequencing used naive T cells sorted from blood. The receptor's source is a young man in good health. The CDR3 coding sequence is TGCGCCAGCAGCTTGTTAAGAGACAAGACAGGCCGCACAGATACGCAGTATTTT. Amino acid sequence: CASSLLRDKTGRTDTQYF.